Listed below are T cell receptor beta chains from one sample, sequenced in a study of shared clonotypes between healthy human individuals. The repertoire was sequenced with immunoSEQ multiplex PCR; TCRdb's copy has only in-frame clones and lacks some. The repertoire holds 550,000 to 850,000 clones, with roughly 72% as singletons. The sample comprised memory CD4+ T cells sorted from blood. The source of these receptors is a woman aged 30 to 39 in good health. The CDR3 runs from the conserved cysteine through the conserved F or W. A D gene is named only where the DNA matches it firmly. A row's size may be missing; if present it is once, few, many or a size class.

CDR3 DNA: TGTGCCTCGAATTTCGGGGGGCCCATGACTGAAGCTTTCTTT
CDR3 protein: CASNFGGPMTEAFF
clone size: .
CDR3 length: 14
V gene: TRBV19
D gene: .
J gene: TRBJ1-1

CDR3 DNA: TGTGCCAGCAGCGAGGATGGGAGCTCCTACGAGCAGTACTTC
CDR3 protein: CASSEDGSSYEQYF
clone size: .
CDR3 length: 14
V gene: TRBV2
D gene: .
J gene: TRBJ2-7

CDR3 DNA: TGTGCCAGCAGTGAAGTTCTAGCGGTTGGAGAGACCCAGTACTTC
CDR3 protein: CASSEVLAVGETQYF
clone size: .
CDR3 length: 15
V gene: TRBV6-1
D gene: TRBD2
J gene: TRBJ2-5

CDR3 DNA: TGTGCCAGCAGCCAATCGGACAGGGCAGGCTACACCTTC
CDR3 protein: CASSQSDRAGYTF
clone size: .
CDR3 length: 13
V gene: TRBV16
D gene: TRBD1
J gene: TRBJ1-2

CDR3 DNA: TGTGCCAGCAGCGATCCGGGTGGGGCACCCAATGAGCAGTTCTTC
CDR3 protein: CASSDPGGAPNEQFF
clone size: .
CDR3 length: 15
V gene: TRBV11-3
D gene: .
J gene: TRBJ2-1

CDR3 DNA: TGTGCCAGCAGGACGCCGGACGGAAACTATGGCTACACCTTC
CDR3 protein: CASRTPDGNYGYTF
clone size: .
CDR3 length: 14
V gene: TRBV6-5
D gene: .
J gene: TRBJ1-2

CDR3 DNA: TGTGCCAGCCCCGACAGGGGGGACGGCTACACCTTC
CDR3 protein: CASPDRGDGYTF
clone size: few
CDR3 length: 12
V gene: TRBV27
D gene: TRBD1
J gene: TRBJ1-2

CDR3 DNA: TGTGCCAGCAGCTTAACCGGGACAGGGATCCTACACACCTTC
CDR3 protein: CASSLTGTGILHTF
clone size: .
CDR3 length: 14
V gene: TRBV7-8
D gene: TRBD1
J gene: TRBJ1-2

CDR3 DNA: TGTGCCAGCTCACCCGGCCCCAGATCTGTGAATGAGCAGTTCTTC
CDR3 protein: CASSPGPRSVNEQFF
clone size: .
CDR3 length: 15
V gene: TRBV18
D gene: .
J gene: TRBJ2-1

CDR3 DNA: TGTGCCAGCACCCCCCGGGCACGGCCCTACACCTTC
CDR3 protein: CASTPRARPYTF
clone size: few
CDR3 length: 12
V gene: TRBV6-6
D gene: .
J gene: TRBJ1-2

CDR3 DNA: TGTGCCAGCAGTTACGACAGGGTGAACACCGGGGAGCTGTTTTTT
CDR3 protein: CASSYDRVNTGELFF
clone size: .
CDR3 length: 15
V gene: TRBV6-5
D gene: TRBD1
J gene: TRBJ2-2

CDR3 DNA: TGTGCCAGCAGCCGTCCCGGGACAGGGTTCACTGAAGCTTTCTTT
CDR3 protein: CASSRPGTGFTEAFF
clone size: .
CDR3 length: 15
V gene: TRBV6-6
D gene: TRBD1
J gene: TRBJ1-1

CDR3 DNA: TGTGCCAGCAGCCCCGGGACTACTAACACCGGGGAGCTGTTTTTT
CDR3 protein: CASSPGTTNTGELFF
clone size: .
CDR3 length: 15
V gene: TRBV5-4
D gene: TRBD2
J gene: TRBJ2-2

CDR3 DNA: TGTGCCAGCAGCGCCAGACAGGGACTCCTCATGATCACAGATACGCAGTATTTT
CDR3 protein: CASSARQGLLMITDTQYF
clone size: .
CDR3 length: 18
V gene: TRBV9
D gene: .
J gene: TRBJ2-3

CDR3 DNA: TGTGCCAGCAGTGAATCCCCGGCCGGGACTACCATTTACGAGCAGTACTTC
CDR3 protein: CASSESPAGTTIYEQYF
clone size: many
CDR3 length: 17
V gene: TRBV25-1
D gene: TRBD2
J gene: TRBJ2-7

CDR3 DNA: TGTGCCAGTAGCCCCCGGGGATACCAAGAGACCCAGTACTTC
CDR3 protein: CASSPRGYQETQYF
clone size: few
CDR3 length: 14
V gene: TRBV19
D gene: .
J gene: TRBJ2-5

CDR3 DNA: TGCAGTGCTAATAAGAACACTGAAGCTTTCTTT
CDR3 protein: CSANKNTEAFF
clone size: .
CDR3 length: 11
V gene: TRBV20-1
D gene: .
J gene: TRBJ1-1

CDR3 DNA: TGTGCCAGCAGTGGAACTATGGGACGCTTGGAGACCCAGTACTTC
CDR3 protein: CASSGTMGRLETQYF
clone size: .
CDR3 length: 15
V gene: TRBV6-6
D gene: .
J gene: TRBJ2-5

CDR3 DNA: TGTGCCAGCAGTTACTCGACTAGCGGGAGGGAGGCCCAGTACTTC
CDR3 protein: CASSYSTSGREAQYF
clone size: few
CDR3 length: 15
V gene: TRBV6-5
D gene: TRBD2
J gene: TRBJ2-5

CDR3 DNA: TGTGCCAGTAGTATAGATACAGCTTCCTACGAGCAGTACTTC
CDR3 protein: CASSIDTASYEQYF
clone size: .
CDR3 length: 14
V gene: TRBV19
D gene: .
J gene: TRBJ2-7

CDR3 DNA: TGCGCCAGCAAGGTCTGGACAGGGAGGGTCTACGAGCAGTACTTC
CDR3 protein: CASKVWTGRVYEQYF
clone size: .
CDR3 length: 15
V gene: TRBV5-1
D gene: .
J gene: TRBJ2-7

CDR3 DNA: TGTGCCAGTAGTATCACAGGGGGCCGCGAGCAGTACTTC
CDR3 protein: CASSITGGREQYF
clone size: .
CDR3 length: 13
V gene: TRBV19
D gene: TRBD1
J gene: TRBJ2-7

CDR3 DNA: TGTGCCAGCAGCCCCCACCCGGGACTTTTCTTCCAAGAGACCCAGTACTTC
CDR3 protein: CASSPHPGLFFQETQYF
clone size: few
CDR3 length: 17
V gene: TRBV11-2
D gene: .
J gene: TRBJ2-5

CDR3 DNA: TGTGCCAGCAGCTCCGGACAGGGAATGAACACCGGGGAGCTGTTTTTT
CDR3 protein: CASSSGQGMNTGELFF
clone size: .
CDR3 length: 16
V gene: TRBV11-2
D gene: TRBD1
J gene: TRBJ2-2

CDR3 DNA: TGTGCCAGCTCACTATTGGACAGGGATGGCTACACCTTC
CDR3 protein: CASSLLDRDGYTF
clone size: few
CDR3 length: 13
V gene: TRBV18
D gene: TRBD1
J gene: TRBJ1-2